These 2 T cell receptor beta chains originate from one sample sequenced in a study of early T cells in non-severe SARS-CoV-2 infection. MiXCR was run by TCRdb on the 5' RACE reads, yielding one entry per CDR3 protein. The sample carries fewer than 85,000 distinct CDR3 sequences, roughly 13% recorded once. Sequencing used whole blood. The receptor source for this set is an adult who was a healthcare worker with PCR-confirmed SARS-CoV-2 infection or an uninfected control (not recorded which).

This clonotype was seen repeatedly, ten times or more. The CDR3 sequence: CASFSTGLTGELFF. In DNA form, the CDR3 reads TGTGCCAGCTTTAGCACAGGTCTAACCGGGGAGCTGTTTTTT. The chain is built from TRBV2 and TRBJ2-2, with D perhaps TRBD1 (5 bases). Germline loops: CDR1 SNHLY, CDR2 FYNNEI. Between the trimmed V and J ends, which lost 8 bases and 5 bases, there was a span of 15 bases. CDR3 length equals 14 residues.

The V and J genes are TRBV6-2 or TRBV6-3 and TRBJ2-5; TRBD1 might be the D (6 bases). The CDR3 length is 14 residues. V was clipped by 6 bases and J by 8 bases, with 19 bases between them. Per germline, CDR1 MNHEY and CDR2 SVGEGT. The CDR3 bases are TGTGCCAGCAGCTTCCGGGACACCGTTTATACCCAGTACTTC. It codes for CASSFRDTVYTQYF.